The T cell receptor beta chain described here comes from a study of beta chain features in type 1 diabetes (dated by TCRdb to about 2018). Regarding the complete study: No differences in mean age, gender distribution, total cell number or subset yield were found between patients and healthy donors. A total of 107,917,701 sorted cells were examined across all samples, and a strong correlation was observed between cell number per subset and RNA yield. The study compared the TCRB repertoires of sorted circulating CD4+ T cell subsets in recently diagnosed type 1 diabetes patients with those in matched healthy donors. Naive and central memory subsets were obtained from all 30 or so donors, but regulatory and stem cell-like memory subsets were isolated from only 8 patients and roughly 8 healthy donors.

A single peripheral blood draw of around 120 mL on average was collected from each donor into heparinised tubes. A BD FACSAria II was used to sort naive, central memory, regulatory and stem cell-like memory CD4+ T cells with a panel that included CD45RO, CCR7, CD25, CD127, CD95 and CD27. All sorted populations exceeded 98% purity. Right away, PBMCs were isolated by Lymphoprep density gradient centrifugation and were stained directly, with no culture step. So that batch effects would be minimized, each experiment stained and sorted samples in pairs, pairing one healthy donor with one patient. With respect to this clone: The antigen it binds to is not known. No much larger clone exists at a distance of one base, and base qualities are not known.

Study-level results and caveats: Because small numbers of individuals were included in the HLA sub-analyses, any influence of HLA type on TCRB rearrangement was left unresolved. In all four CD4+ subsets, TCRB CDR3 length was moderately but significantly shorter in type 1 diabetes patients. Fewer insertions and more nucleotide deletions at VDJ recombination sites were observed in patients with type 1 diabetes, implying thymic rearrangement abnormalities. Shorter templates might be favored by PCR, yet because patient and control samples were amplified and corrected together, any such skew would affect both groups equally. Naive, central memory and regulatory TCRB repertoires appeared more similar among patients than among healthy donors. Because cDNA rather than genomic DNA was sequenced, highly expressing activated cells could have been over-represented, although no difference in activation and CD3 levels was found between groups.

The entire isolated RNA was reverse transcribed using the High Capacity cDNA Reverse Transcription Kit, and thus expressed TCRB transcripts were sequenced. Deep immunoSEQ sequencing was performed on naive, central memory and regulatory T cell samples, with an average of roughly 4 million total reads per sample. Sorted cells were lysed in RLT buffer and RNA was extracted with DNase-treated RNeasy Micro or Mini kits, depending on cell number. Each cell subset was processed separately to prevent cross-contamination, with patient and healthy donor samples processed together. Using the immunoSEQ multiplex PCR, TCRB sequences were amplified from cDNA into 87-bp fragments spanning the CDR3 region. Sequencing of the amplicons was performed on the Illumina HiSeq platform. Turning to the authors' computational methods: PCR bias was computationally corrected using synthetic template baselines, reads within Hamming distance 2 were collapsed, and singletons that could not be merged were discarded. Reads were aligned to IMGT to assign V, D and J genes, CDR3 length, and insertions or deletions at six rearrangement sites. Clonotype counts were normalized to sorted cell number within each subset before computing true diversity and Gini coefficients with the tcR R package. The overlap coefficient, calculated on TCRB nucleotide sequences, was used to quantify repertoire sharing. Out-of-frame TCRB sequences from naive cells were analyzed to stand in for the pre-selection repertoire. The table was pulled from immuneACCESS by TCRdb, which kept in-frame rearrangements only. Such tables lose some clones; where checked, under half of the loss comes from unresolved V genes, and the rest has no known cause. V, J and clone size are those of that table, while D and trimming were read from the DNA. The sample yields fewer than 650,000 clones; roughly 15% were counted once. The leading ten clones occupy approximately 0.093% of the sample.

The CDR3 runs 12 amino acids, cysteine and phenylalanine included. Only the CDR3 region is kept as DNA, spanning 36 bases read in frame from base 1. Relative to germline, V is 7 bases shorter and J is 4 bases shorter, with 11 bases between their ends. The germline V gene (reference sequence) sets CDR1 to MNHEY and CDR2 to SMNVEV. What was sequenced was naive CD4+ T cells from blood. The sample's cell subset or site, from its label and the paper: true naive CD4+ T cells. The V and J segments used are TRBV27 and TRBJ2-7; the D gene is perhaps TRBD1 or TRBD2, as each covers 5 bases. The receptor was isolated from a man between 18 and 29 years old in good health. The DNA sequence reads TGTGCCAGCAAGAATGGGGGATACGAGCAGTACTTC. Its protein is CASKNGGYEQYF.